A single sample gave rise to the 21 T cell receptor beta chains below, sequenced in a study of identical twins. TCRdb reprocessed the 5' RACE reads via MiXCR and lists one record per CDR3 protein. Of about 520,000 distinct CDR3 sequences listed, less than 25% are singletons. The same data also went into a second study, on T cells expressing NK-cell markers.

The sample consisted of CD4+ T cells sorted from blood. The receptors were gathered from a young woman in good health.

The chain links TRBV23-1 to TRBJ2-7; the D is unclear. TRBV23-1 counts as an open reading frame of uncertain function. V was pared by 6 bases and J by 6 bases, with 9 bases between. The CDR3 runs to 11 residues. CDR3 residues: CASSQKGEQYF. CDR3 coding DNA: TGCGCCAGCAGCCAAAAAGGCGAGCAGTACTTC.

This clonotype showed up just a few times. The rearrangement links TRBV20-1 to TRBJ1-2; 7 bases line up with TRBD1. J lost 7 bases, V lost 6 bases, and 11 bases had no gene match. Looked up from germline, CDR1 is DFQATT and CDR2 is SNEGSKA (reference sequence). The CDR3 is 13 amino acids. CDR3: CSASTGRAGGYTF. CDR3 DNA: TGCAGTGCGTCGACAGGGAGGGCGGGTGGCTACACCTTC.

The rearrangement links TRBV20-1 to TRBJ2-4; weak D call: TRBD2 (6 bases). The CDR3 contains 14 residues. Trimming removed 4 bases at V and 0 bases at J, with 10 bases between. Looked up from germline, CDR1 is DFQATT and CDR2 is SNEGSKA (reference sequence). CDR3 nucleotide sequence: TGCAGTGCTAACGCGGGACTAGCCAAAAACATTCAGTACTTC. Translated, it gives CSANAGLAKNIQYF.

The rearrangement uses TRBV11-2 and TRBJ2-1; D not certain. Germline V CDR1 and CDR2: SGHAT, FQNNGV. This CDR3 contains 13 residues. The V end lost 2 bases, the J end lost 9 bases, and 11 bases lay between the germline ends. The chain's CDR3 is CASSLLPRSEQFF. The CDR3 DNA follows: TGTGCCAGCAGCTTACTACCTAGAAGTGAGCAGTTCTTC.

This clonotype was found a few times. CDR3 in amino acids: CASRRTGEDGYTF. The DNA of the CDR3 is TGTGCCAGCCGTCGGACAGGGGAGGATGGCTACACCTTC. The chain carries TRBV6-1 and TRBJ1-2, with TRBD1 matching over 9 bases. The CDR3 length is 13 residues. Germline CDR1 reads MNHNS; CDR2 reads SASEGT. The J segment lost 6 bases and the V segment lost 8 bases, leaving 7 bases of the junction unmatched.

This clonotype has just a few counts. This chain connects TRBV20-1 to TRBJ1-4; D call uncertain. The V gene's germline CDR1 is DFQATT and CDR2 SNEGSKA (reference sequence). CDR3 length: 12 amino acids. Written as DNA, the CDR3 is TGCAGCACAGAGGGCTCTAATGAAAAACTGTTTTTT. This sequence encodes CSTEGSNEKLFF.

This clonotype occurred a few times. J is TRBJ1-1 and V is TRBV20-1; a possible D gene is TRBD1 (5 bases). CDR1 and CDR2 (germline): DFQATT, SNEGSKA (reference sequence). Trimming removed 6 bases from V and 6 bases from J, with 17 bases in between. This CDR3 has 13 residues. DNA of the CDR3: TGCAGTGCGAAGAAGCCGGGGGTCGCTGAAGCTTTCTTT. It translates to CSAKKPGVAEAFF.

This clonotype was counted a few times. The chain recombines TRBV6-5 with TRBJ2-3; TRBD2 agrees at 7 bases. V lost 0 bases to trimming and J lost 0 bases; unmatched junction nucleotides: 3. The length of the CDR3 is 16 residues. CDR1 is MNHEY, CDR2 SVGAGI, per germline. The DNA of the CDR3 is TGTGCCAGCAGTTACTCTTATAGCGGGAGCACAGATACGCAGTATTTT. Translated: CASSYSYSGSTDTQYF.

The chain joins TRBV7-2 to TRBJ2-2, with a possible D match to TRBD1 (5 bases). Trimming pared 1 base from V and 3 bases from J, leaving 9 bases between. The germline CDR1 and CDR2 sequences are SGHTA and FQGNSA. The CDR3 length is 15 residues. The CDR3 spells CASSLGGADTGELFF. The CDR3 bases are TGTGCCAGCAGCTTAGGGGGCGCGGACACCGGGGAGCTGTTTTTT.

This clonotype has at least ten counts. The chain has TRBV4-2 and TRBJ2-7; 9 positions match TRBD2. The trim removed 3 bases at V and 4 bases at J, leaving 7 bases unmatched. The V gene's germline CDR1 is LGHNA and CDR2 YNFKEQ. This CDR3 comprises 15 residues. The CDR3 nucleotides read TGTGCCAGCAGCCACCCCCTAGCGGGAAGATACGAGCAGTACTTC. Translating gives CASSHPLAGRYEQYF.

In DNA form, the CDR3 reads TGTGCCAGCAGCGCCCCGAGACAGGGGGGAGGTGATGAGCAGTTCTTC. This translates into CASSAPRQGGGDEQFF. The genes are TRBV13 and TRBJ2-1; TRBD1 matches at 9 bases. This CDR3 comprises 16 residues. V shed 5 bases, J shed 8 bases, and the junction held 13 bases outside the gene matches. Germline assignment: CDR1 PRHDT and CDR2 FYEKMQ (reference sequence).

This clonotype was seen a few times. The chain combines TRBV2 with TRBJ2-5; no firm D call. This CDR3 comprises 13 residues. V was shortened by 2 bases and J by 3 bases, with 7 bases between the two germline ends. CDR1 SNHLY and CDR2 FYNNEI come from the germline V gene. DNA for the CDR3: TGTGCCAGCAGTGAATACTTGAAAGAGACCCAGTACTTC. Amino acid sequence: CASSEYLKETQYF.

This clonotype was observed a handful of times. The chain combines TRBV12-3 or TRBV12-4 with TRBJ2-3; 9 nucleotides match TRBD2. The J segment lost 6 bases and the V segment lost 3 bases, leaving 13 bases of the junction unmatched. The CDR3 runs 17 residues. The CDR3 protein is CASSFRRVASGTDTQYF. CDR3 coding DNA: TGTGCCAGCAGTTTCCGCCGCGTGGCTAGCGGGACCGATACGCAGTATTTT.

This clonotype was found a few times. V and J are TRBV20-1 and TRBJ1-2, with D maybe TRBD1 (5 bases). With 3 bases removed from V and 8 bases from J, the gap between germline ends came to 10 bases. Germline CDR1 reads DFQATT; CDR2 reads SNEGSKA (reference sequence). CDR3 size: 11 residues. The CDR3 loop reads CSASRGAGYTF. The CDR3 DNA reads as TGCAGTGCTAGCCGCGGGGCGGGCTACACCTTC.

This clonotype was observed a handful of times. The chain carries TRBV20-1 and TRBJ2-7, with D unclear. The V end lost 6 bases, the J end lost 7 bases, and 13 bases lay between the germline ends. Per germline, CDR1 DFQATT and CDR2 SNEGSKA (reference sequence). The CDR3 is 11 residues long. CDR3 bases: TGCAGTGCCCCCGGGCGAACGGAGCAGTACTTC. It yields the protein CSAPGRTEQYF.

The V gene is TRBV6-1, the J gene TRBJ2-7; maybe TRBD1 (7 bases). Trimming stripped 5 bases from V and 4 bases from J, with 18 bases between. The CDR3 extends over 15 amino acids. Germline values: CDR1 MNHNS, CDR2 SASEGT. The CDR3 bases are TGTGCCAGCAGTCAAGGTTTCAGGGGGGAGTACGAGCAGTACTTC. As protein: CASSQGFRGEYEQYF.

The chain carries TRBV6-1 and TRBJ1-2, with D uncertain. Germline CDR1 MNHNS, CDR2 SASEGT. Trimming took off 6 bases at V and 1 base at J, with 18 bases between the two ends. This CDR3 contains 16 residues. CDR3: CASRERTLRINYGYTF. CDR3 nucleotide sequence: TGTGCCAGCAGAGAAAGAACTTTACGGATTAACTATGGCTACACCTTC.

The genes are TRBV10-3 and TRBJ2-7; 11 nucleotides match TRBD2. Germline V gene sequence: CDR1 ENHRY, CDR2 SYGVKD. V lost 6 bases to trimming and J lost 6 bases; unmatched junction nucleotides: 13. The CDR3 extends over 16 amino acids. CDR3 DNA sequence: TGTGCCATCAGGGGGACACTAGCGGGGGTGATCAGCGAGCAGTACTTC. It translates to CAIRGTLAGVISEQYF.

This clonotype came up a few times. The chain recombines TRBV5-1 with TRBJ1-2; D gene uncertain. V lost 2 bases and J 2 bases, leaving 7 bases between the germline ends. CDR3 length: 13 residues. Per the germline V gene, CDR1 is SGHRS and CDR2 is YFSETQ. The CDR3 is CASSFAGNYGYTF. The CDR3 DNA follows: TGCGCCAGCAGCTTCGCGGGCAACTATGGCTACACCTTC.

The chain joins TRBV7-2 to TRBJ2-1; 13 positions match TRBD2. The CDR3 runs 22 residues. The germline CDR1 and CDR2 sequences are SGHTA and FQGNSA. The J segment lost 9 bases and the V segment lost 2 bases, leaving 25 bases of the junction unmatched. The CDR3 sequence is CASSLSPVAQLAGGPYSSEQFF. CDR3 bases: TGTGCCAGCAGCTTATCTCCCGTCGCCCAACTAGCGGGAGGGCCGTATTCTTCTGAGCAGTTCTTC.

This clonotype was picked up a small number of times. The V call is TRBV10-3, the J call TRBJ2-7, with D possibly TRBD2 on 5 matching bases. Germline lookup yields CDR1 ENHRY and CDR2 SYGVKD. The CDR3 consists of 15 residues. V gave up 0 bases and J gave up 3 bases, with 12 bases separating them. CDR3 DNA sequence: TGTGCCATCAGTGAGTCGAGTCGGGGTGTCTACGAGCAGTACTTC. It codes for CAISESSRGVYEQYF.